This T cell receptor beta chain was documented in a study of cytomegalovirus exposure and HLA in healthy donors. Study-wide results and limits: Cytomegalovirus association was assigned to about 150 TCR beta chains.

The PCR used 60 Vbeta and 13 Jbeta primers. Profiling relied on immunoSEQ multiplex PCR, and the TCRdb table lists in-frame clones only, not all of them. The sample has about 160,000 clones, about 85% seen once; the top ten hold more than 2%. This clone was observed once. No antigen is known for it. V lost 4 bases to trimming and J lost 8 bases; unmatched junction nucleotides: 6. CDR1 SGHDT and CDR2 YYEEEE come from the germline V gene. The CDR3 runs 13 residues. Sequencing was done on a sample of PBMCs. This TCR came from a man aged 18 to 30 in good health and CMV-seropositive. The V call is TRBV5-6, the J call TRBJ1-2, with 9 bases fitting TRBD1. The DNA for the CDR3 is TGTGCCAGCAGCATACAAGACAGGGGGGGCTACACCTTC. Translating gives CASSIQDRGGYTF.